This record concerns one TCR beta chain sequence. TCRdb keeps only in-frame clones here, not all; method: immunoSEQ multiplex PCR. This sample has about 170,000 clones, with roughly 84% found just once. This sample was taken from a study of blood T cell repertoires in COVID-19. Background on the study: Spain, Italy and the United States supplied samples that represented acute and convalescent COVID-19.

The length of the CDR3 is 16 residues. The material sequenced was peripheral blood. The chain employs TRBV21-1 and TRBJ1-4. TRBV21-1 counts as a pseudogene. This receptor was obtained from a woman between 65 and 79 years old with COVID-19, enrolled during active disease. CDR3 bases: TGTGCCAGCACCCCCCAGGGTATTCGGAGGGGAGAAAAACTGTTTTTT. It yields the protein CASTPQGIRRGEKLFF.